This section outlines one TCR beta chain sequence together with its context. Its antigen is undetermined. Method: immunoSEQ multiplex PCR; TCRdb's copy keeps in-frame clones and lacks some. Among some 31,000 clones listed, roughly 75% were seen once. These data belong to a study of vaccination effects on CD4 cells after COVID-19. This CDR3 region has 13 residues. Germline V gene lookup returns CDR1 SEHNR and CDR2 FQNEAQ (reference sequence). The trim removed 5 bases at V and 7 bases at J, leaving 5 bases unmatched. At the end of nine to ten days of culture, CD4+ T cells were isolated. This individual tested PCR-positive for SARS-CoV-2 infection between March and December 2020. Each participant was given two doses of one vaccine (BNT162b2 or mRNA-1273).

This TCR derives from a human donor who had a prior SARS-CoV-2 infection. V and J are TRBV7-9 and TRBJ1-2, with 9 nucleotides matching TRBD1. Here the sequenced sample was CD4+ T cells from PBMCs cultured without peptide, taken after COVID-19 vaccination. The DNA for the CDR3 is TGTGCCAGCAGCCTTGGACAGGGGTTTGGCTACACCTTC. Translation gives CASSLGQGFGYTF.